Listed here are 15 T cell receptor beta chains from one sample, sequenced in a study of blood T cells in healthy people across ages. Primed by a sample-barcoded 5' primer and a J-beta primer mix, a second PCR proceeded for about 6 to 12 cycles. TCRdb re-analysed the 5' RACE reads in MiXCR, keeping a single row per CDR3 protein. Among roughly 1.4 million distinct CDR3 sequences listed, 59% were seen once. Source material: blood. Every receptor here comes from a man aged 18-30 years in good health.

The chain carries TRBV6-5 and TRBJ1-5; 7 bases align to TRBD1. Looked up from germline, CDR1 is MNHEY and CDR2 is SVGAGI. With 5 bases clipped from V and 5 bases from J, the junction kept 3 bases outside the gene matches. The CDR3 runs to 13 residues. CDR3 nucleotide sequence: TGTGCCAGCAGTGCCAGGGGGTATCAGCCCCAGCATTTT. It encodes CASSARGYQPQHF.

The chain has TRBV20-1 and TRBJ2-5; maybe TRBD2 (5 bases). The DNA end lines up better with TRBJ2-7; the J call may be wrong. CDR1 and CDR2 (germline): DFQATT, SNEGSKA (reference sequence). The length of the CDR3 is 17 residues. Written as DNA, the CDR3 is TGCAGTGCTAGGGGTAGGCAGGACCTTCTGGGAGCTAACGAGCAGTACTTC. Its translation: CSARGRQDLLGANEQYF.

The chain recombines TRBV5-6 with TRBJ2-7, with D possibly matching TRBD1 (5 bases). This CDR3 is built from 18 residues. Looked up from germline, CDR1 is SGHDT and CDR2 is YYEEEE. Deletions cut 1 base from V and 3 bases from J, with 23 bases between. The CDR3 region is CASSLNTGFVAVDYEQYF. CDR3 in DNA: TGTGCCAGCAGCTTGAACACAGGTTTTGTAGCTGTAGACTACGAGCAGTACTTC.

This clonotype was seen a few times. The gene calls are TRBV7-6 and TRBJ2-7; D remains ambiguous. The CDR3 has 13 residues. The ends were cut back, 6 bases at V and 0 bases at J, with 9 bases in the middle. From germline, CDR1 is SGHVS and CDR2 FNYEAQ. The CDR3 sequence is CASSAESSYEQYF. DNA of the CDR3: TGTGCCAGCAGTGCTGAGAGCTCCTACGAGCAGTACTTC.

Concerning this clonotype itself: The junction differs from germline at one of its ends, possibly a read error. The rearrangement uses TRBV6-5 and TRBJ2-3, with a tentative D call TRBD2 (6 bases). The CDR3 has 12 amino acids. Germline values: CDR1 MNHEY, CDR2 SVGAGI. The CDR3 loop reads CAVGRSTDTQYF. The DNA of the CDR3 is TGCGCCGTGGGGAGGAGCACAGATACGCAGTATTTT.

Written as DNA, the CDR3 is TGCAGTGCTAGGGATAGCGGGACTGACACAGATACGCAGTATTTT. The encoded protein is CSARDSGTDTDTQYF. The V gene is TRBV20-1, the J gene TRBJ2-3; 8 bases align to TRBD2. V gave up 3 bases and J gave up 2 bases; unmatched junction bases: 7. The germline V gene has CDR1 DFQATT and CDR2 SNEGSKA (reference sequence). The CDR3 runs 15 residues.

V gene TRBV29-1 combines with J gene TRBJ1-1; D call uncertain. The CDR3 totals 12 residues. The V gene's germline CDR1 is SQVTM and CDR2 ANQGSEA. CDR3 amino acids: CLLVLVGTEAFF. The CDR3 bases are TGCCTCCTCGTCCTTGTGGGGACTGAAGCTTTCTTT.

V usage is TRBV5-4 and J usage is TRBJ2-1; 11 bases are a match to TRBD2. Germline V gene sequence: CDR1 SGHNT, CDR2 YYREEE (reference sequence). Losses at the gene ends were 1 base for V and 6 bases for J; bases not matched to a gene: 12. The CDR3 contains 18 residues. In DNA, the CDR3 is TGTGCCAGCAGCTTGAGATTGAGGGTAGCGGGGGGGAGCAATGAGCAGTTCTTC. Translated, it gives CASSLRLRVAGGSNEQFF.

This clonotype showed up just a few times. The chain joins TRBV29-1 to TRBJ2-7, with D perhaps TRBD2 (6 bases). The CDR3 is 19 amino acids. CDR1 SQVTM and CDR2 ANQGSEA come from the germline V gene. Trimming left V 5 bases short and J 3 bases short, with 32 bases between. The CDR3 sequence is CSVLLYGEAWGIYDYEQYF. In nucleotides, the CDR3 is TGCAGCGTTCTTCTTTATGGGGAGGCGTGGGGTATCTACGACTACGAGCAGTACTTC.

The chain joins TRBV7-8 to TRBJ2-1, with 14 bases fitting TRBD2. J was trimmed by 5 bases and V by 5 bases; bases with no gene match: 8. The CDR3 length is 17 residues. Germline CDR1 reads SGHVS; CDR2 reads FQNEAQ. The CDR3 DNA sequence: TGTGCCAGCAGCACGACTAGCGGGGGGGTTTATGACAATGAGCAGTTCTTC. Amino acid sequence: CASSTTSGGVYDNEQFF.

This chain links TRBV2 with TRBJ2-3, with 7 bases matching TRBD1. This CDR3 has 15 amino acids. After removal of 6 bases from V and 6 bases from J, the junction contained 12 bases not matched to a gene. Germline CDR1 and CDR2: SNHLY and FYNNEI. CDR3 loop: CASRDGQAVTDTQYF. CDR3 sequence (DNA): TGTGCCAGCAGGGATGGACAGGCGGTCACTGATACGCAGTATTTT.

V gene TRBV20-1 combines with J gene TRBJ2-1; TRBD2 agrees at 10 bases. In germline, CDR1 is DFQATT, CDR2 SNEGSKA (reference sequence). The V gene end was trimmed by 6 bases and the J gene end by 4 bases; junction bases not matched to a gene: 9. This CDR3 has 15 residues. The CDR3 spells CSATPLAGGYNEQFF. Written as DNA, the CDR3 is TGCAGTGCCACTCCTTTAGCGGGGGGATACAATGAGCAGTTCTTC.

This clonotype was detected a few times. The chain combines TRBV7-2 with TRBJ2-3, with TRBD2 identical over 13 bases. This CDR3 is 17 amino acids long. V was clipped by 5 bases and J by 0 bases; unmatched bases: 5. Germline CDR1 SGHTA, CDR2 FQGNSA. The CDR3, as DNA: TGTGCCAGCAGCCCGCGACTAGCGGGGGGAAGCACAGATACGCAGTATTTT. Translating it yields CASSPRLAGGSTDTQYF.

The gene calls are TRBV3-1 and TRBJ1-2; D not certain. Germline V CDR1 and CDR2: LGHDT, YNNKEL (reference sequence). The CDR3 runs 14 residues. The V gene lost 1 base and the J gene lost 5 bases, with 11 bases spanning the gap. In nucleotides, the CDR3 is TGTGCCAGCAGCCAAGGGACTCAAGCGTATGGCTACACCTTC. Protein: CASSQGTQAYGYTF. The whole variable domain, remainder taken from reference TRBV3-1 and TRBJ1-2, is DTAVSQTPKYLVTQMGNDKSIKCEQNLGHDTMYWYKQDSKKFLKIMFSYNNKELIINETVPNRFSPKSPDKAHLNLHINSLELGDSAVYFCASSQGTQAYGYTFGSGTRLTVV.

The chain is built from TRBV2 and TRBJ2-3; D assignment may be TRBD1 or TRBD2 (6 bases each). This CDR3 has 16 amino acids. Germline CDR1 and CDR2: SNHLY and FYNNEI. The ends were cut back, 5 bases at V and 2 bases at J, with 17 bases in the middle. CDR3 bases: TGTGCCAGCAGTCCAATAGAAGGGGGGACCACAGATACGCAGTATTTT. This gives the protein CASSPIEGGTTDTQYF.